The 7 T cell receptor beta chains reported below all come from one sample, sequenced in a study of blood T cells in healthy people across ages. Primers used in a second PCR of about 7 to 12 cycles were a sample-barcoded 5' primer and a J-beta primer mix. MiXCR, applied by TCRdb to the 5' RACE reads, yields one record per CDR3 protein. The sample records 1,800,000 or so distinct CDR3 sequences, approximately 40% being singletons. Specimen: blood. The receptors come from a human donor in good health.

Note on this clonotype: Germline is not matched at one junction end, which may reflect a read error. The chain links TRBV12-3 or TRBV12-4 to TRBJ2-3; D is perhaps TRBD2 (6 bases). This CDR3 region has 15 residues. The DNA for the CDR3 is TGTGCCAGCAGTCGCGACGGGGGAAGCGCAGATACGGAGTATTTT. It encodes CASSRDGGSADTEYF.

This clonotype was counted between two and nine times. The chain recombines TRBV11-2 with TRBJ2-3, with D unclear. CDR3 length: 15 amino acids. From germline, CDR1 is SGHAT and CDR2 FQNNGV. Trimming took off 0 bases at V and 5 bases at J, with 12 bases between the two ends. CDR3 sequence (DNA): TGTGCCAGCAGCTTAGATATTGGCCGTGGAGATACGCAGTATTTT. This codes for CASSLDIGRGDTQYF.

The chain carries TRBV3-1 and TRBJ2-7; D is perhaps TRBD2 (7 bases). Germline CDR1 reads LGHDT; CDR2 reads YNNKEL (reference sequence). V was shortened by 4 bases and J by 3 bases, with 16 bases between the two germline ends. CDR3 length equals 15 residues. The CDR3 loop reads CASSPQGTISYEQYF. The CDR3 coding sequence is TGTGCCAGCAGCCCTCAGGGGACTATTAGCTACGAGCAGTACTTC.

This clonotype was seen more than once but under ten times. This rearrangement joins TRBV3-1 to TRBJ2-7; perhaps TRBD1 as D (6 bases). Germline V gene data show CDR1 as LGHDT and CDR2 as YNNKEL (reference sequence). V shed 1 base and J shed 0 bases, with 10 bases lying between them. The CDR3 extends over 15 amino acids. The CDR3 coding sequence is TGTGCCAGCAGCCAAGTGGGCAGGGGCTCCTACGAGCAGTACTTC. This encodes CASSQVGRGSYEQYF.

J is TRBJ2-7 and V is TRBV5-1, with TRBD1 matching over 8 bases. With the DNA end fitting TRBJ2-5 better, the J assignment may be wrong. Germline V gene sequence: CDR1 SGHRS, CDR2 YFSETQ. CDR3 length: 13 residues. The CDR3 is CASSWGQEATQYF. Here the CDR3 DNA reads TGCGCCAGCAGCTGGGGACAGGAAGCGACCCAGTACTTC.

The CDR3 loop is CASSLEVGAGGNSNQPQHF. CDR3 coding DNA: TGTGCCAGCAGTTTAGAGGTTGGGGCAGGGGGCAATTCGAATCAGCCCCAGCATTTT. The rearrangement uses TRBV12-3 or TRBV12-4 and TRBJ1-5, with 8 bases aligning to TRBD1. This CDR3 spans 19 amino acids. V gave up 1 base and J gave up 4 bases; unmatched junction bases: 15.

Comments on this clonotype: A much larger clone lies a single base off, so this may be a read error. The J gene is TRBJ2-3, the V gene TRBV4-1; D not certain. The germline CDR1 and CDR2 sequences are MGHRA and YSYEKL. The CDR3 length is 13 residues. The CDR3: CAGSQDKADTQYF. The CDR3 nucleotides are TGCGCCGGCAGCCAAGATAAGGCAGATACGCAGTATTTT.